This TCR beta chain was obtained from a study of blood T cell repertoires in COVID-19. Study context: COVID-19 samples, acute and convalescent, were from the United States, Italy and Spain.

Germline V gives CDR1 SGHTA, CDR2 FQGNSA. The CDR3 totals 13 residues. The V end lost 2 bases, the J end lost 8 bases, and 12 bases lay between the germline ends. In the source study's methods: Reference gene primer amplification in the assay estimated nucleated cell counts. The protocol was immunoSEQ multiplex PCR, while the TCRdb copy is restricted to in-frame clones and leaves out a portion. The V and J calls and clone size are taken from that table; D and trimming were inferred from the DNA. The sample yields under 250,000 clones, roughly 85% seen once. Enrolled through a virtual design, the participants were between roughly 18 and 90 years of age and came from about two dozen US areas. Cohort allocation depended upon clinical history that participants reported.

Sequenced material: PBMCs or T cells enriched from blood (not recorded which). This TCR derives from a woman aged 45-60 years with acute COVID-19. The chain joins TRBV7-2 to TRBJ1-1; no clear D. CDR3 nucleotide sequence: TGTGCCAGCAGCTTAACACAGAAAAACGAAGCTTTCTTT. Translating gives CASSLTQKNEAFF.